One sample yielded the 26 T cell receptor beta chains listed below, sequenced in a study of identical twins. TCRdb fed the 5' RACE reads into MiXCR, producing one record per CDR3 protein. The data show hundreds of thousands of distinct CDR3 sequences, with 8.5% to 9% seen just once and approximately 0.94% held by the top ten. In addition, the sample was reused for a study of yellow fever vaccine responses in identical twins.

The sequenced sample was PBMCs. The receptors were gathered from a woman under 30 in good health.

This chain joins TRBV6-2 or TRBV6-3 and TRBJ2-7; D is unresolved. The CDR3 runs to 13 residues. The V gene lost 8 bases and the J gene lost 2 bases, with 13 bases spanning the gap. Germline-derived CDR1 and CDR2 are MNHEY and SVGEGT. The CDR3 sequence: CASGGQKTYEQYF. The CDR3 bases are TGTGCCAGCGGTGGGCAGAAAACCTACGAGCAGTACTTC.

Regarding this clonotype: The junction and the germline gene differ at one end; a read error may be behind it. The chain carries TRBV28 and TRBJ1-5, with D possibly matching TRBD1 (5 bases). The CDR3 loop spans 13 amino acids. Germline V gene lookup returns CDR1 MDHEN and CDR2 SYDVKM. DNA of the CDR3: TGTGCCAGCAGTCCATCCCCCCGACAGCCACAGCATTTT. Protein: CASSPSPRQPQHF.

In its sample, this clonotype was seen a few times. This chain uses TRBV5-1 with TRBJ2-1, with a possible D match to TRBD2 (5 bases). The CDR3 is 13 amino acids. Germline V CDR1 and CDR2: SGHRS, YFSETQ. V lost 0 bases and J 8 bases, leaving 9 bases between the germline ends. CDR3 amino acids: CASSLVEAYEQFF. CDR3 DNA sequence: TGCGCCAGCAGCTTGGTGGAGGCTTATGAGCAGTTCTTC.

CDR3 loop: CASSSPGIAEGNEQFF. The CDR3 DNA reads TGTGCCAGCAGTTCCCCGGGGATAGCGGAGGGGAATGAGCAGTTCTTC. The V and J genes are TRBV28 and TRBJ2-1; weak D call: TRBD2 (6 bases). Germline V gives CDR1 MDHEN, CDR2 SYDVKM. V shed 4 bases and J shed 7 bases, with 20 bases lying between them. CDR3 length equals 16 residues.

This clonotype was seen at least ten times. The J gene is TRBJ2-1, the V gene TRBV7-2, with 8 bases identical to TRBD2. The CDR3 contains 17 residues. V lost 2 bases, J lost 3 bases, and 9 bases stayed unmatched. The germline gives CDR1 SGHTA, CDR2 FQGNSA. The CDR3 loop reads CASSLNRGGFFYNEQFF. The CDR3 coding sequence is TGTGCCAGCAGCTTAAACCGGGGGGGCTTCTTCTACAATGAGCAGTTCTTC.

The CDR3 loop reads CASRPKPSYNEQFF. The CDR3 coding sequence is TGTGCCAGCAGACCAAAACCGTCCTACAATGAGCAGTTCTTC. J is TRBJ2-1 and V is TRBV5-6; no reliable D call. There are 14 residues in the CDR3. Germline V CDR1 and CDR2: SGHDT, YYEEEE. With 5 bases removed from V and 1 base from J, the gap between germline ends came to 10 bases.

This clonotype was counted many times. The rearrangement uses TRBV29-1 and TRBJ2-7; D is undetermined. V was clipped by 6 bases and J by 6 bases, with 15 bases between them. This CDR3 is built from 12 residues. Germline V CDR1 and CDR2: SQVTM, ANQGSEA. The DNA of the CDR3 is TGCAGCGTCGTGGACGGCCCGGGCGAGCAGTACTTC. Protein product: CSVVDGPGEQYF.

Only a few counts were recorded for this clonotype. The V gene is TRBV29-1, the J gene TRBJ2-3; D ambiguous. The CDR3 totals 12 residues. Germline V gene data show CDR1 as SQVTM and CDR2 as ANQGSEA. V dropped 4 bases and J dropped 5 bases, with 10 bases sitting between them. The DNA for the CDR3 is TGCAGCGTTGCCCAGCGCGTAGATACGCAGTATTTT. It specifies CSVAQRVDTQYF.

The chain has TRBV4-1 and TRBJ2-2; unclear D gene. This CDR3 has 15 amino acids. Per the germline V gene, CDR1 is MGHRA and CDR2 is YSYEKL. Between the trimmed V and J ends, which lost 2 bases and 0 bases, there was a span of 7 bases. CDR3 nucleotides: TGCGCCAGCAGCCAACGCGCACCGAACACCGGGGAGCTGTTTTTT. Translated: CASSQRAPNTGELFF.

The chain couples TRBV7-2 to TRBJ2-3; possibly TRBD1 for D (6 bases). V lost 5 bases, J lost 2 bases, and 14 bases lay in between. Germline V gene lookup returns CDR1 SGHTA and CDR2 FQGNSA. The CDR3 extends over 15 amino acids. This CDR3 is CASSQDDRTTDTQYF. DNA of the CDR3: TGTGCCAGCAGCCAAGACGACAGGACCACAGATACGCAGTATTTT.

This clonotype was seen many times. This chain joins TRBV11-2 and TRBJ2-7; TRBD2 agrees at 7 bases. Trimming at V came to 2 bases and at J to 4 bases, leaving 8 bases not matched to a gene. In germline, CDR1 is SGHAT, CDR2 FQNNGV. This CDR3 is built from 15 residues. The CDR3 DNA follows: TGTGCCAGCAGCTTATTAAGCGGGACGAATTACGAGCAGTACTTC. Translation: CASSLLSGTNYEQYF.

This chain uses TRBV15 with TRBJ2-7; D possibly uses TRBD1 or TRBD2 (5 bases each). CDR1 and CDR2 from the germline V gene are LNHNV and YYDKDF (reference sequence). V was cut by 2 bases and J by 2 bases, with 10 bases left in between. The CDR3 contains 14 residues. CDR3 region: CATSRRDGAYEQYF. Here the CDR3 DNA reads TGTGCCACCAGCAGACGGGACGGGGCCTACGAGCAGTACTTC.

This clonotype was counted only a few times. The rearrangement links TRBV20-1 to TRBJ2-5; D call uncertain. Germline loops: CDR1 DFQATT, CDR2 SNEGSKA (reference sequence). V shed 0 bases and J shed 5 bases, with 10 bases lying between them. The CDR3 has 13 amino acids. The CDR3 region is CSARDFSGETQYF. As DNA, the CDR3 is TGCAGTGCTAGAGATTTCTCTGGGGAGACCCAGTACTTC.

The gene calls are TRBV6-4 and TRBJ2-7; D gene ambiguous. CDR1 is MRHNA, CDR2 SNTAGT, per germline. The V end was cut by 7 bases, the J end by 3 bases, with 10 bases between. CDR3 length: 12 amino acids. The CDR3 DNA follows: TGTGCCAGCACTGGAACCCTCTACGAGCAGTACTTC. Its protein product is CASTGTLYEQYF.

The chain employs TRBV10-2 and TRBJ2-1; 14 nucleotides align to TRBD2. With 6 bases clipped from V and 5 bases from J, the junction kept 0 bases outside the gene matches. Germline CDR1 and CDR2: WSHSY and SAAADI. The CDR3 spans 14 residues. The CDR3 sequence is CASRTSGRDNEQFF. CDR3 nucleotides: TGCGCCAGCAGGACTAGCGGGAGGGACAATGAGCAGTTCTTC.

This clonotype was recorded at least ten times. V is TRBV12-3 or TRBV12-4 and J is TRBJ1-4; D is unresolved. The CDR3 length is 15 residues. Trimming stripped 10 bases from V and 5 bases from J, with 20 bases between. CDR3 sequence reads: CATTPNADTNEKLFF. The CDR3 DNA reads as TGTGCCACCACGCCCAATGCGGATACAAATGAAAAACTGTTTTTT.

V gene TRBV11-2 combines with J gene TRBJ2-7; weak D call: TRBD1 (6 bases). CDR1 and CDR2 from the germline V gene are SGHAT and FQNNGV. Trimming left V 4 bases short and J 2 bases short, with 12 bases between. CDR3 length equals 14 residues. For the CDR3, the DNA is TGTGCCAGCAGCTCCGTACAGGGAACCTACGAGCAGTACTTC. Amino acid sequence: CASSSVQGTYEQYF. Based on the CDR3 plus reference TRBV11-2 and TRBJ2-7, the full variable domain is EAGVAQSPRYKIIEKRQSVAFWCNPISGHATLYWYQQILGQGPKLLIQFQNNGVVDDSQLPKDRFSAERLKGVDSTLKIQPAKLEDSAVYLCASSSVQGTYEQYFGPGTRLTVT.

The chain recombines TRBV20-1 with TRBJ2-7, with TRBD2 matching over 11 bases. There are 15 residues in the CDR3. From germline, CDR1 is DFQATT and CDR2 SNEGSKA (reference sequence). V lost 3 bases, J lost 2 bases, and 6 bases stayed unmatched. CDR3 protein: CSASVLAGGPYEQYF. The CDR3 DNA sequence: TGCAGTGCTAGCGTCTTAGCGGGAGGGCCCTACGAGCAGTACTTC.

This clonotype has only a few counts. The gene calls are TRBV5-6 and TRBJ2-3, with a tentative D call TRBD1 (6 bases). This CDR3 contains 16 residues. Germline CDR1 and CDR2: SGHDT and YYEEEE. Trimming took 3 bases from V and 2 from J, leaving 16 bases between them. CDR3: CASSSNTGWTTDTQYF. CDR3 in DNA: TGTGCCAGCAGCTCCAACACAGGGTGGACCACAGATACGCAGTATTTT. The whole variable domain, remainder taken from reference TRBV5-6 and TRBJ2-3, is DAGVTQSPTHLIKTRGQQVTLRCSPKSGHDTVSWYQQALGQGPQFIFQYYEEEERQRGNFPDRFSGHQFPNYSSELNVNALLLGDSALYLCASSSNTGWTTDTQYFGPGTRLTVL.

This clonotype was recorded a few times. In DNA form, the CDR3 reads TGTGCCAGCAGCAAATACGGTAGGGCTGTCAGCTCCTACAATGAGCAGTTCTTC. The encoded protein is CASSKYGRAVSSYNEQFF. This sequence joins TRBV21-1 and TRBJ2-1; the D call in the table, TRBD2, was not verified against the DNA. TRBV21-1 is shown as a pseudogene. The CDR3 has 18 amino acids.

This clonotype was seen more than once but under ten times. This rearrangement joins TRBV9 to TRBJ1-4; no clear D gene. With 3 bases removed from V and 4 bases from J, the gap between germline ends came to 19 bases. There are 17 residues in the CDR3. Germline CDR1 is SGDLS and CDR2 is YYNGEE. This CDR3 reads CASSANLWEGGNEKLFF. CDR3 nucleotide sequence: TGTGCCAGCAGCGCCAATTTGTGGGAAGGAGGTAATGAAAAACTGTTTTTT.

This clonotype has at least ten counts. The V gene is TRBV12-3 or TRBV12-4, the J gene TRBJ2-1; 7 nucleotides match TRBD2. The V segment lost 3 bases and the J segment 6 bases; nucleotides outside the gene matches: 8. The CDR3 is 15 residues long. In DNA, the CDR3 is TGTGCCAGCAGTTTTGGCGGGAGTTATCTCAATGAGCAGTTCTTC. It yields the protein CASSFGGSYLNEQFF.

The rearrangement joins TRBV5-8 to TRBJ2-2; D ambiguous. Germline V gene sequence: CDR1 SGHTS, CDR2 YDEGEE. This CDR3 spans 16 amino acids. Trimming took 4 bases from V and 6 from J, leaving 19 bases between them. The CDR3 protein is CASSPGGEVLAGELFF. As DNA, the CDR3 is TGTGCCAGCAGCCCTGGCGGAGAGGTTCTTGCCGGGGAGCTGTTTTTT.

CDR3 protein: CASSLAPTWGYEQYF. The CDR3 DNA is TGTGCCAGCAGCTTAGCCCCGACCTGGGGTTACGAGCAGTACTTC. The chain recombines TRBV7-9 with TRBJ2-7; unclear D gene. This CDR3 has 15 amino acids. The V end was cut by 0 bases, the J end by 4 bases, with 13 bases between. Germline CDR1 and CDR2: SEHNR and FQNEAQ (reference sequence).

The chain is built from TRBV5-4 and TRBJ1-1; D possibly corresponds to TRBD1 (5 bases). Trimming left V 3 bases short and J 1 base short, with 16 bases between. The CDR3 runs to 16 residues. Germline CDR1 is SGHNT and CDR2 is YYREEE (reference sequence). The CDR3 nucleotides are TGTGCCAGCAGCTCTCGGGACGGTTTAGGGAACACTGAAGCTTTCTTT. Its protein product is CASSSRDGLGNTEAFF. The full variable domain, its missing parts supplied by reference TRBV5-4 and TRBJ1-1, is ETGVTQSPTHLIKTRGQQVTLRCSSQSGHNTVSWYQQALGQGPQFIFQYYREEENGRGNFPPRFSGLQFPNYSSELNVNALELDDSALYLCASSSRDGLGNTEAFFGQGTRLTVV.

V is TRBV19 and J is TRBJ2-3, with 8 bases aligning to TRBD1. The V and J ends lost 2 bases and 2 bases, in that order; junction bases with no gene match: 3. CDR1 LNHDA and CDR2 SQIVND come from the germline V gene (reference sequence). The CDR3 has 15 residues. CDR3 bases: TGTGCCAGTAGTATACAGGGGGCCCCCACAGATACGCAGTATTTT. It is translated as CASSIQGAPTDTQYF.